The 13 T cell receptor beta chains below were found in one sample sequenced in a study of T cells after yellow fever vaccination. TCRdb re-derived calls from the 5' RACE reads in MiXCR, one entry per CDR3 protein. The sample contains approximately 74,000 distinct CDR3 sequences, around 6.2% of which appear only once. The specimen comprised CD4+ T cells sorted from PBMCs, sampled about 2 weeks after the first yellow fever vaccination. The receptors derive from a young man who received the YFV17D yellow fever vaccine.

This clonotype was counted many times. The chain combines TRBV5-1 with TRBJ2-5; 8 nucleotides agree with TRBD1. The ends lost 0 bases at V and 1 base at J; junction bases unmatched: 8. The CDR3 is 17 amino acids. Germline V CDR1 and CDR2: SGHRS, YFSETQ. CDR3 residues: CASSLGRKDRVQETQYF. DNA of the CDR3: TGCGCCAGCAGCTTGGGACGAAAGGACAGGGTCCAAGAGACCCAGTACTTC.

This clonotype was seen repeatedly, ten times or more. This rearrangement joins TRBV6-2 or TRBV6-3 to TRBJ2-1, with TRBD1 matching over 8 bases. Unmatched junction bases numbered 11, after V lost 5 bases and J lost 8 bases. CDR3 size: 15 residues. Per the germline V gene, CDR1 is MNHEY and CDR2 is SVGEGT. This CDR3 is CASSRPGQVEDEQFF. In nucleotides, the CDR3 is TGTGCCAGCAGTAGACCGGGACAGGTCGAGGATGAGCAGTTCTTC.

This clonotype was found many times. The CDR3 nucleotides read TGTGCCAGCAGCCCAGGTCCCGCTTACGAGCAGTACGTC. This gives the protein CASSPGPAYEQYV. J is TRBJ2-7 and V is TRBV7-9; no firm D call. Germline V gives CDR1 SEHNR, CDR2 FQNEAQ (reference sequence). With 5 bases removed from V and 4 bases from J, the gap between germline ends came to 12 bases. The CDR3 has 13 residues.

This clonotype was seen ten or more times. The rearrangement joins TRBV5-1 to TRBJ2-3; a possible D gene is TRBD2 (6 bases). The V end lost 4 bases, the J end lost 3 bases, and 21 bases lay between the germline ends. The germline V gene encodes CDR1 SGHRS and CDR2 YFSETQ. CDR3 size: 17 residues. CDR3 sequence reads: CASSRPEGRPHTDTQYF. The CDR3 DNA reads TGCGCCAGCAGCCGACCGGAGGGTAGGCCACATACAGATACGCAGTATTTT.

Points on this clonotype: Being one base from a much bigger clone, this may be a read error. The chain employs TRBV25-1 and TRBJ2-2, with D unresolved. The V and J ends lost 3 bases and 8 bases respectively, with 10 bases between them. The CDR3 is made up of 13 amino acids. CDR1 MGHDK and CDR2 SYGVNS come from the germline V gene. CDR3: CASSEIYSGELFF. The CDR3 nucleotides are TGTGCCAGCAGTGAGATTTACAGTGGGGAGCTGTTTTTT.

This clonotype was recorded at least ten times. V and J are TRBV12-3 or TRBV12-4 and TRBJ1-5; the D gene is possibly TRBD1 (6 bases). The CDR3 consists of 15 residues. The V gene lost 3 bases and the J gene lost 2 bases, with 11 bases spanning the gap. The CDR3 region has the DNA TGTGCCAGCAGTTTCAGGGGTTGGGGCAATCAGCCCCAGCATTTT. Residues: CASSFRGWGNQPQHF.

V and J are TRBV4-2 and TRBJ2-1; maybe TRBD2 (5 bases). CDR1 and CDR2 (germline): LGHNA, YNFKEQ. Trimming stripped 0 bases from V and 11 bases from J, with 11 bases between. This CDR3 has 13 amino acids. CDR3 region: CASSQDRGTKQFF. The CDR3 DNA reads as TGTGCCAGCAGCCAAGATCGGGGTACTAAGCAGTTCTTC.

There are many counts of this clonotype. V gene TRBV19 combines with J gene TRBJ2-3; D might be TRBD1 or TRBD2, each matching 5 bases. There are 13 residues in the CDR3. The germline CDR1 and CDR2 sequences are LNHDA and SQIVND (reference sequence). Trimming took 7 bases from V and 7 from J, leaving 15 bases between them. The DNA of the CDR3 is TGTGCCAGTACGGGGACGGATGTGCATACGCAGTATTTT. Amino acid sequence: CASTGTDVHTQYF.

There are many counts of this clonotype. The chain is built from TRBV20-1 and TRBJ1-1; D is perhaps TRBD1 (6 bases). Trimming took off 0 bases at V and 5 bases at J, with 13 bases between the two ends. CDR3 length equals 14 residues. Germline V lookup: CDR1 DFQATT, CDR2 SNEGSKA (reference sequence). CDR3 coding DNA: TGCAGTGCTAGAGATGGCAGGGGTAGAACTGAAGCTTTCTTT. Its protein product is CSARDGRGRTEAFF.

This clonotype was detected only a few times. This chain connects TRBV4-3 to TRBJ1-3; D might be TRBD1 (6 bases). Looked up from germline, CDR1 is LGHNA and CDR2 is YSLEER. V lost 3 bases to trimming and J lost 8 bases, with 11 bases between them. This CDR3 region has 13 residues. CDR3 protein: CASSQPGGHTIYF. In DNA, the CDR3 is TGCGCCAGCAGCCAGCCTGGGGGGCACACCATATATTTT.

This clonotype has ten or more counts. The chain recombines TRBV20-1 with TRBJ1-4, with D possibly being TRBD1 (6 bases). The CDR3 spans 16 residues. Germline assignment: CDR1 DFQATT and CDR2 SNEGSKA (reference sequence). V lost 1 base and J lost 3, with 15 bases in between. CDR3: CSARALTGRSNEKLFF. The CDR3 DNA reads as TGCAGTGCTAGAGCATTAACAGGGAGGTCTAATGAAAAACTGTTTTTT.

This clonotype was picked up many times. The rearrangement joins TRBV4-3 to TRBJ1-3; D not certain. This CDR3 is built from 14 residues. V was cut by 1 base and J by 4 bases, with 8 bases left in between. CDR1 and CDR2 (germline): LGHNA, YSLEER. CDR3 protein: CASSQGNGGNTIYF. The DNA of the CDR3 is TGCGCCAGCAGCCAAGGGAATGGGGGAAACACCATATATTTT.

The sample holds a few counts of this clonotype. The chain is built from TRBV7-2 and TRBJ2-5; D is unresolved. The CDR3 has 13 amino acids. In germline, CDR1 is SGHTA, CDR2 FQGNSA. Trimming shortened V by 5 bases and J by 4 bases, and 11 bases separated the two germline ends. The CDR3 protein is CASSRGYGETQYF. CDR3 nucleotides: TGTGCCAGCAGCAGAGGCTACGGAGAGACCCAGTACTTC.